These 28 T cell receptor beta chains came from one sample sequenced in a study of PD-L1 blockade in urothelial cancer. Repertoires were generated with immunoSEQ multiplex PCR, while TCRdb's copy carries only in-frame clones and drops some. Altogether approximately 32,000 clones are present, 75% to 85% being singletons, with the ten largest covering less than 40%. The specimen comprised PBMCs, sampled around atezolizumab (anti-PD-L1) treatment. These receptor sequences come from a man aged 60 to 75 with urothelial cancer.

In regard to this clone: A read error may account for a junction end that differs from germline. V gene TRBV30 combines with J gene TRBJ2-1; 8 bases are a match to TRBD2. The CDR3 is 15 amino acids. The germline V gene has CDR1 GTSNPN and CDR2 SVGIG (reference sequence). Here the CDR3 DNA reads TGTGCCGGGACCTTTCCGTTCGACGGGAGGGCCTGGGGGGTCTTC. This encodes CAGTFPFDGRAWGVF.

This chain joins TRBV5-4 and TRBJ1-2; D gene ambiguous. The CDR3 is 15 amino acids. Germline V gene data show CDR1 as SGHNT and CDR2 as YYREEE (reference sequence). Trimming pared 1 base from V and 0 bases from J, leaving 10 bases between. The CDR3 region is CASSLRGGSNYGYTF. CDR3 in DNA: TGTGCCAGCAGCTTGAGAGGAGGGTCTAACTATGGCTACACCTTC.

CDR3 nucleotides: TGTGCCAGCAGTTTATCGCTAGGTGAGGGACAGGGGGTCCACGAGCAGTACTTC. This codes for CASSLSLGEGQGVHEQYF. This chain links TRBV27 with TRBJ2-7, with 11 bases that match TRBD1. Germline V lookup: CDR1 MNHEY, CDR2 SMNVEV (reference sequence). CDR3 length equals 18 residues. V shed 0 bases, J shed 5 bases, and the junction held 12 bases outside the gene matches.

The V call is TRBV6-6, the J call TRBJ2-7; 11 positions agree with TRBD1. CDR3 length: 15 residues. V trimming: 6 bases; J trimming: 6 bases; junction bases outside the gene matches: 10. Per the germline V gene, CDR1 is MNHNY and CDR2 is SVGAGI (reference sequence). CDR3: CASRSGTGGSTEQYF. The CDR3 DNA reads TGTGCCAGCAGATCCGGGACAGGGGGTTCTACCGAGCAGTACTTC.

The J gene is TRBJ1-2, the V gene TRBV30; perhaps TRBD1 as D (6 bases). The CDR3 is made up of 14 amino acids. Trimming stripped 0 bases from V and 6 bases from J, with 14 bases between. In germline, CDR1 is GTSNPN, CDR2 SVGIG (reference sequence). In DNA, the CDR3 is TGTGCCTGGAGTGTACGGGGCAGGGGAAATGGCTACACCTTC. Translated: CAWSVRGRGNGYTF.

The chain has TRBV11-2 and TRBJ1-5, with D uncertain. The CDR3 covers 16 residues. V lost 0 bases to trimming and J lost 4 bases, with 13 bases between them. Germline V CDR1 and CDR2: SGHAT, FQNNGV. CDR3 region: CASSLDHGLKNQPQHF. The CDR3 nucleotides read TGTGCCAGCAGCTTAGATCATGGCCTGAAGAATCAGCCCCAGCATTTT.

This clone has a single count. The chain recombines TRBV30 with TRBJ2-6; D is possibly TRBD1 (6 bases). The germline V gene encodes CDR1 GTSNPN and CDR2 SVGIG (reference sequence). Trimming took off 0 bases at V and 1 base at J, with 16 bases between the two ends. The length of the CDR3 is 18 residues. This CDR3 is CAWSVRGRGVSGANVLTF. In DNA, the CDR3 is TGTGCCTGGAGTGTACGAGGCAGGGGAGTTTCTGGGGCCAACGTCCTGACTTTC.

The V and J genes are TRBV5-1 and TRBJ2-5; TRBD1 matches 9 bases. The CDR3 contains 14 residues. Germline V lookup: CDR1 SGHRS, CDR2 YFSETQ. V dropped 3 bases and J dropped 3; count of bases not matched to a gene: 3. The CDR3 reads CASSWGDREETQYF. The CDR3 region has the DNA TGCGCCAGCAGCTGGGGGGACAGGGAAGAGACCCAGTACTTC.

Turning to this clone: A far bigger clonotype differs at one base, so this is likely a read error. The gene calls are TRBV4-1 and TRBJ2-3; D may be TRBD2 (5 bases). The CDR3 runs to 18 residues. The V gene's germline CDR1 is MGHRA and CDR2 YSYEKL. V was cut by 3 bases and J by 0 bases, with 19 bases left in between. This CDR3 reads CASSHSLGLGVSTDTQYF. The CDR3 coding sequence is TGCGCCAGCAGCCATTCTCTCGGTCTCGGGGTTAGCACAGATACGCAGTATTTT.

This chain links TRBV15 with TRBJ1-6; D is uncertain. V lost 0 bases and J 9 bases, leaving 9 bases between the germline ends. The CDR3 sequence is 14 residues long. Looked up from germline, CDR1 is LNHNV and CDR2 is YYDKDF (reference sequence). The CDR3 region has the DNA TGTGCCACCAGCAGAGATCCGAGAACTTCACCCCTCCACTTT. Its protein is CATSRDPRTSPLHF.

This chain joins TRBV9 and TRBJ2-7; 9 bases match TRBD2. The CDR3 is 15 residues long. Germline V gene data show CDR1 as SGDLS and CDR2 as YYNGEE. After removal of 0 bases from V and 5 bases from J, the junction contained 6 bases not matched to a gene. CDR3 sequence: CASSVDPREGHEQYF. CDR3 coding DNA: TGTGCCAGCAGCGTAGATCCGCGGGAGGGCCACGAGCAGTACTTC.

The chain joins TRBV2 to TRBJ1-6; 8 bases fit TRBD1. J lost 8 bases, V lost 4 bases, and 7 bases had no gene match. The CDR3 is 15 amino acids. Per the germline V gene, CDR1 is SNHLY and CDR2 is FYNNEI. Here the CDR3 DNA reads TGTGCCAGCAGTGTATTAGACAGGGGTGATTCACCCCTCCACTTT. Protein sequence: CASSVLDRGDSPLHF. The whole variable domain, filled in from reference TRBV2 and TRBJ1-6, reads EPEVTQTPSHQVTQMGQEVILRCVPISNHLYFYWYRQILGQKVEFLVSFYNNEISEKSEIFDDQFSVERPDGSNFTLKIRSTKLEDSAMYFCASSVLDRGDSPLHFGNGTRLTVT.

The chain couples TRBV5-1 to TRBJ2-3, with D possibly matching TRBD2 (6 bases). The CDR3 has 12 amino acids. The V end lost 7 bases, the J end lost 2 bases, and 8 bases lay between the germline ends. CDR1 and CDR2 (germline): SGHRS, YFSETQ. CDR3 region: CASGEVTDTQYF. In nucleotides, the CDR3 is TGCGCCAGCGGGGAGGTCACAGATACGCAGTATTTT.

The chain employs TRBV11-2 and TRBJ1-1, with TRBD1 identical over 8 bases. Germline V gene sequence: CDR1 SGHAT, CDR2 FQNNGV. J gave up 8 bases and V 2 bases, and 1 base lay outside the gene matches. This CDR3 comprises 12 residues. CDR3 coding DNA: TGTGCCAGCAGCTTAACAGGGGGAGAAGCTTTCTTT. Translating gives CASSLTGGEAFF.

The chain joins TRBV2 to TRBJ1-5, with 11 bases fitting TRBD1. CDR1 is SNHLY and CDR2 is FYNNEI in the germline V gene. The CDR3 consists of 15 residues. V shed 4 bases, J shed 5 bases, and the junction held 4 bases outside the gene matches. The CDR3 coding sequence is TGTGCCAGCAGTGGGTGGACAGGGGGCGATCAGCCCCAGCATTTT. This encodes CASSGWTGGDQPQHF.

CDR3 amino acids: CASNLLAGANYGYTF. In DNA, the CDR3 is TGTGCCAGCAACCTACTGGCAGGGGCTAACTATGGCTACACCTTC. This sequence joins TRBV7-9 and TRBJ1-2; a possible D gene is TRBD1 (6 bases). The germline CDR1 and CDR2 sequences are SEHNR and FQNEAQ (reference sequence). The V end lost 7 bases, the J end lost 0 bases, and 15 bases lay between the germline ends. The CDR3 covers 15 residues.

The chain combines TRBV5-1 with TRBJ2-2; 7 bases map to TRBD1. The germline V gene has CDR1 SGHRS and CDR2 YFSETQ. The ends lost 0 bases at V and 4 bases at J; junction bases unmatched: 9. This CDR3 contains 17 residues. The CDR3 DNA reads as TGCGCCAGCAGCTTGGCTCCTGTGACAGGGCTCACCGGGGAGCTGTTTTTT. It yields the protein CASSLAPVTGLTGELFF. Variable domain in full (rest from reference TRBV5-1 and TRBJ2-2): KAGVTQTPRYLIKTRGQQVTLSCSPISGHRSVSWYQQTPGQGLQFLFEYFSETQRNKGNFPGRFSGRQFSNSRSEMNVSTLELGDSALYLCASSLAPVTGLTGELFFGEGSRLTVL.

The rearrangement uses TRBV13 and TRBJ2-7, with 7 bases aligning to TRBD2. The CDR3 sequence is 15 residues long. V was clipped by 3 bases and J by 1 base; unmatched bases: 6. From germline, CDR1 is PRHDT and CDR2 FYEKMQ (reference sequence). The CDR3 coding sequence is TGTGCCAGCAGCTTCTTTGGGGGGGGGTCCTACGAGCAGTACTTC. It is translated as CASSFFGGGSYEQYF.

The DNA of the CDR3 is TGTGCCTGGAGTGCTCGGACTAGCGGGAGGGGCTACGAGCAGTACTTC. This gives the protein CAWSARTSGRGYEQYF. V is TRBV30 and J is TRBJ2-7, with 15 bases identical to TRBD2. The CDR3 has 16 residues. Per germline, CDR1 GTSNPN and CDR2 SVGIG (reference sequence). Germline trimming cut 1 base from V and 3 bases from J; bases unmatched to any gene: 4.

The chain links TRBV19 to TRBJ1-2; tentative D call: TRBD1 (6 bases). The V end was cut by 6 bases, the J end by 6 bases, with 23 bases between. The CDR3 loop spans 16 amino acids. Germline V gives CDR1 LNHDA, CDR2 SQIVND (reference sequence). This CDR3 is CASRPNGQINSHGYTF. The CDR3 DNA reads TGTGCCAGTAGGCCGAATGGACAGATCAATTCGCATGGCTACACCTTC.

The V and J genes are TRBV6-6 and TRBJ1-2; 7 bases agree with TRBD1. The CDR3 sequence is 14 residues long. V lost 6 bases and J lost 1; bases outside the gene matches: 5. The germline V gene has CDR1 MNHNY and CDR2 SVGAGI (reference sequence). This CDR3 is CASRLGQVNYGYTF. CDR3 bases: TGTGCCAGCAGACTCGGACAGGTTAACTATGGCTACACCTTC.

The genes are TRBV6-4 and TRBJ2-2; tentatively, D is TRBD1 (6 bases). Germline V gives CDR1 MRHNA, CDR2 SNTAGT. Trimming left V 2 bases short and J 1 base short, with 8 bases between. The CDR3 spans 15 residues. CDR3 bases: TGTGCCAGCAGTGACCCGGGACAGAACACCGGGGAGCTGTTTTTT. It is translated as CASSDPGQNTGELFF.

The rearrangement uses TRBV2 and TRBJ2-3, with D possibly TRBD1 on 6 matching bases. The CDR3 runs 15 residues. The ends were cut back, 5 bases at V and 1 base at J, with 13 bases in the middle. The germline V gene encodes CDR1 SNHLY and CDR2 FYNNEI. The DNA of the CDR3 is TGTGCCAGCAGTCTCGACAGGTCGGGCACAGATACGCAGTATTTT. Translation gives CASSLDRSGTDTQYF. Full variable domain (rest looked up from reference TRBV2 and TRBJ2-3): EPEVTQTPSHQVTQMGQEVILRCVPISNHLYFYWYRQILGQKVEFLVSFYNNEISEKSEIFDDQFSVERPDGSNFTLKIRSTKLEDSAMYFCASSLDRSGTDTQYFGPGTRLTVL.

V is TRBV15 and J is TRBJ2-3; possible D gene TRBD2, 6 bases. V shed 4 bases and J shed 2 bases, with 13 bases lying between them. Germline values: CDR1 LNHNV, CDR2 YYDKDF (reference sequence). CDR3 length: 15 residues. Here the CDR3 DNA reads TGTGCCACCAGCATCGGGGGATCTTTCACAGATACGCAGTATTTT. It codes for CATSIGGSFTDTQYF.

The rearrangement uses TRBV30 and TRBJ2-2; a weak D match, TRBD2 (6 bases). The CDR3 loop spans 13 amino acids. Trimming shortened V by 3 bases and J by 2 bases, and 7 bases separated the two germline ends. Per germline, CDR1 GTSNPN and CDR2 SVGIG (reference sequence). For the CDR3, the DNA is TGTGCCTGGAGGGACTATAACACCGGGGAGCTGTTTTTT. The encoded protein is CAWRDYNTGELFF.

This clone was detected once. V usage is TRBV7-3 and J usage is TRBJ2-3; D may be TRBD2 (7 bases). The length of the CDR3 is 15 residues. CDR1 is SGHTA and CDR2 is FQGTGA in the germline V gene. The V gene lost 5 bases and the J gene lost 5 bases, with 17 bases spanning the gap. The CDR3 here is CASSLKGGGLDTQYF. In nucleotides, the CDR3 is TGTGCCAGCAGCCTTAAAGGGGGAGGGCTAGATACGCAGTATTTT.

This chain joins TRBV5-1 and TRBJ2-2; 13 nucleotides line up with TRBD2. V was pared by 2 bases and J by 2 bases, with 3 bases of the junction left unmatched. CDR1 and CDR2 from the germline V gene are SGHRS and YFSETQ. This CDR3 comprises 17 residues. The CDR3 is CASSLLAGGPNTGELFF. CDR3 bases: TGCGCCAGCAGCTTACTAGCGGGAGGGCCTAACACCGGGGAGCTGTTTTTT.

This clone has only one observation. J is TRBJ1-6 and V is TRBV19, with D perhaps TRBD1 (5 bases). Trimming pared 11 bases from V and 4 bases from J, leaving 12 bases between. From germline, CDR1 is LNHDA and CDR2 SQIVND (reference sequence). The CDR3 sequence is 13 residues long. The CDR3 DNA is TGTGCCCCAACGGGGGGATATAATTCACCCCTCCACTTT. Its translation: CAPTGGYNSPLHF.